Following are 26 T cell receptor beta chains from one sample sequenced in a study of T cell responses to AZD1222 COVID-19 vaccine. Method: immunoSEQ multiplex PCR; TCRdb's copy keeps in-frame clones and lacks some. The table lists about 110,000 clones, approximately 90% of them singletons. The sample was peripheral blood, taken on day 0 of AZD1222 vaccination. The receptors were sampled from an adult in good health.

The chain recombines TRBV3-1 (or the pseudogene TRBV3-2) with TRBJ1-1; weak D call: TRBD1 (5 bases). The V and J ends lost 5 bases and 6 bases respectively, with 16 bases between them. Germline V gives CDR1 LGHDT, CDR2 YNNKEL (reference sequence). The CDR3 covers 14 residues. CDR3 region: CASSAPGYSAEAFF. The CDR3 coding sequence is TGTGCCAGCAGCGCCCCAGGGTATTCGGCTGAAGCTTTCTTT.

This sequence joins TRBV5-8 and TRBJ2-2, with TRBD2 matching over 8 bases. V shed 1 base and J 2 bases; nucleotides not matched to a gene: 4. This CDR3 has 16 residues. The V gene's germline CDR1 is SGHTS and CDR2 YDEGEE. Here the CDR3 reads CASSLYSGANTGELFF. DNA of the CDR3: TGTGCCAGCAGCTTGTATAGCGGGGCTAACACCGGGGAGCTGTTTTTT.

V usage is TRBV2 and J usage is TRBJ1-1, with 9 bases aligning to TRBD1. There are 11 residues in the CDR3. Losses at the gene ends were 7 bases for V and 11 bases for J; bases not matched to a gene: 5. Germline V CDR1 and CDR2: SNHLY, FYNNEI. The CDR3 loop reads CASTVTGGAFF. CDR3 coding DNA: TGTGCCAGCACTGTGACAGGGGGGGCTTTCTTT.

The chain combines TRBV10-2 with TRBJ2-1, with D uncertain. Germline V gene sequence: CDR1 WSHSY, CDR2 SAAADI. Trimming shortened V by 6 bases and J by 9 bases, and 15 bases separated the two germline ends. The CDR3 contains 13 residues. CDR3 sequence: CASRRHPPGEQFF. Written as DNA, the CDR3 is TGCGCCAGCAGGAGACATCCTCCAGGTGAGCAGTTCTTC.

V is TRBV24-1 and J is TRBJ2-1; 8 positions agree with TRBD2. The CDR3 length is 15 residues. The germline gives CDR1 KGHDR, CDR2 SFDVKD. V lost 0 bases and J lost 7; bases outside the gene matches: 4. DNA of the CDR3: TGTGCCACCAGTGATTTGGGTAGCGGGGTAAATGAGCAGTTCTTC. Translating it yields CATSDLGSGVNEQFF.

This sequence joins TRBV5-1 and TRBJ2-1; D perhaps matches TRBD1 (6 bases). CDR3 length equals 16 residues. The germline V and J ends were trimmed by 4 bases and 0 bases, with 14 bases remaining between them. Germline V CDR1 and CDR2: SGHRS, YFSETQ. The DNA for the CDR3 is TGCGCCAGCAGCATCCGGACAGTTAGCTCCTACAATGAGCAGTTCTTC. Its translation is CASSIRTVSSYNEQFF. The whole variable domain, remainder taken from reference TRBV5-1 and TRBJ2-1, is KAGVTQTPRYLIKTRGQQVTLSCSPISGHRSVSWYQQTPGQGLQFLFEYFSETQRNKGNFPGRFSGRQFSNSRSEMNVSTLELGDSALYLCASSIRTVSSYNEQFFGPGTRLTVL.

The rearrangement links TRBV11-3 to TRBJ2-7; D possibly corresponds to TRBD1 (7 bases). Deletions cut 5 bases from V and 3 bases from J, with 14 bases between. CDR1 is SGHNT and CDR2 is YENEEA in the germline V gene. CDR3 length: 14 amino acids. DNA of the CDR3: TGTGCCAGCAGCCCAGGGGGGAGCTTCTACGAGCAGTACGTC. Translation gives CASSPGGSFYEQYV.

The V gene is TRBV19, the J gene TRBJ2-7; D not resolved. This CDR3 has 13 amino acids. Germline V lookup: CDR1 LNHDA, CDR2 SQIVND (reference sequence). V was clipped by 4 bases and J by 2 bases, with 9 bases between them. The CDR3 sequence: CASSKPGTYEQYV. For the CDR3, the DNA is TGTGCCAGTAGTAAACCTGGAACCTACGAGCAGTACGTC.

The V and J genes are TRBV19 and TRBJ2-7; the D gene could be TRBD1 or TRBD2 (6 bases each). V dropped 5 bases and J dropped 3 bases, with 14 bases sitting between them. Germline CDR1 and CDR2: LNHDA and SQIVND (reference sequence). This CDR3 spans 14 amino acids. The CDR3 here is CASSVGKGGYEQYF. The DNA for the CDR3 is TGTGCCAGTAGTGTTGGCAAGGGGGGCTACGAGCAGTACTTC.

The chain has TRBV5-6 and TRBJ1-5, with unresolved D. CDR3 size: 16 residues. Germline V CDR1 and CDR2: SGHDT, YYEEEE. V lost 0 bases to trimming and J lost 2 bases, with 12 bases between them. CDR3 sequence (DNA): TGTGCCAGCAGCTTGGGGCTGCCTGTCGGCAATCAGCCCCAGCATTTT. Residues: CASSLGLPVGNQPQHF.

J is TRBJ1-6 and V is TRBV5-1; possibly TRBD1 for D (5 bases). Germline assignment: CDR1 SGHRS and CDR2 YFSETQ. The CDR3 has 20 amino acids. V lost 4 bases and J 1 base, leaving 24 bases between the germline ends. For the CDR3, the DNA is TGCGCCAGCAGCCCGATCCAGGGAGGCATAGCAGGGTCCTATAATTCACCCCTCCACTTT. Translated, it gives CASSPIQGGIAGSYNSPLHF.

J is TRBJ1-6 and V is TRBV30, with 8 nucleotides matching TRBD1. Trimming took 5 bases from V and 6 from J; bases not matched to a gene: 9. The CDR3 contains 15 residues. Germline CDR1 and CDR2: GTSNPN and SVGIG (reference sequence). The CDR3 loop reads CAWGLGTGGNSPLHF. The CDR3 DNA follows: TGTGCCTGGGGGTTAGGGACAGGTGGTAATTCACCCCTCCACTTT.

The rearrangement links TRBV28 to TRBJ2-3; tentative D call: TRBD2 (5 bases). The germline CDR1 and CDR2 sequences are MDHEN and SYDVKM. This CDR3 comprises 13 residues. V was clipped by 1 base and J by 10 bases, with 12 bases between them. The CDR3 region is CASSLSSGIAQYF. The CDR3 DNA reads TGTGCCAGCAGTTTATCTTCCGGGATTGCGCAGTATTTT.

The chain joins TRBV7-8 to TRBJ2-7; D uncertain. CDR1 and CDR2 from the germline V gene are SGHVS and FQNEAQ. The ends were cut back, 6 bases at V and 0 bases at J, with 12 bases in the middle. CDR3 length equals 14 residues. The CDR3 region has the DNA TGTGCCAGCAGTCTCCAGGCGGCCTCCTACGAGCAGTACTTC. Its translation is CASSLQAASYEQYF.

The genes are TRBV11-3 and TRBJ1-6; weak D call: TRBD1 (6 bases). Germline loops: CDR1 SGHNT, CDR2 YENEEA. Between the trimmed V and J ends, which lost 5 bases and 6 bases, there was a span of 8 bases. The CDR3 totals 13 residues. This CDR3 reads CASSQGLNSPLHF. DNA for the CDR3: TGTGCCAGCAGCCAGGGGCTTAATTCACCCCTCCACTTT.

This clone was counted a single time. V is TRBV6-5 and J is TRBJ1-5, with 8 bases fitting TRBD1. Unmatched junction bases numbered 4, after V lost 7 bases and J lost 5 bases. This CDR3 is 13 amino acids long. Germline V gives CDR1 MNHEY, CDR2 SVGAGI. The CDR3 nucleotides are TGTGCCAGCATCGGGACAGGTTATCAGCCCCAGCATTTT. Protein sequence: CASIGTGYQPQHF.

The chain joins TRBV25-1 to TRBJ1-2, with TRBD1 identical over 9 bases. V dropped 5 bases and J dropped 4; count of bases not matched to a gene: 8. CDR1 and CDR2 from the germline V gene are MGHDK and SYGVNS. This CDR3 contains 15 residues. This CDR3 is CASSPQGQGSYGYTF. In nucleotides, the CDR3 is TGTGCCAGCAGTCCCCAAGGACAGGGGAGCTATGGCTACACCTTC.

The chain joins TRBV10-3 to TRBJ2-1; 9 nucleotides line up with TRBD2. The CDR3 spans 15 residues. Germline V gene sequence: CDR1 ENHRY, CDR2 SYGVKD. V lost 11 bases and J lost 1; bases outside the gene matches: 9. The CDR3 protein is CAAMRGGGSYNEQFF. For the CDR3, the DNA is TGTGCCGCCATGCGCGGGGGGGGATCCTACAATGAGCAGTTCTTC.

The CDR3 sequence is CASTPGRPDTQYF. For the CDR3, the DNA is TGTGCCAGCACCCCAGGCAGGCCAGATACGCAGTATTTT. This chain joins TRBV6-2 or TRBV6-3 and TRBJ2-3; the D is unclear. The V gene's germline CDR1 is MNHEY and CDR2 SVGEGT. Trimming pared 7 bases from V and 4 bases from J, leaving 12 bases between. The CDR3 totals 13 residues.

CDR3: CASSALTEPASTDTQYF. For the CDR3, the DNA is TGTGCCAGCAGTGCTTTAACCGAACCCGCTAGCACAGATACGCAGTATTTT. This sequence joins TRBV6-1 and TRBJ2-3; no reliable D call. CDR1 MNHNS and CDR2 SASEGT come from the germline V gene. Between the trimmed V and J ends, which lost 4 bases and 0 bases, there was a span of 17 bases. The CDR3 sequence is 17 residues long.

This clone was found once. The CDR3 is CASSLSGGASNSPLHF. CDR3 nucleotide sequence: TGTGCCAGCAGTTTAAGTGGGGGGGCGAGCAATTCACCCCTCCACTTT. The chain combines TRBV27 with TRBJ1-6; tentatively, D is TRBD1 (6 bases). CDR1 is MNHEY, CDR2 SMNVEV, per germline (reference sequence). Trimming stripped 2 bases from V and 7 bases from J, with 15 bases between. The CDR3 length is 16 residues.

This clone showed up just once. The V and J genes are TRBV11-1 and TRBJ1-2, with TRBD1 matching 7 bases. The length of the CDR3 is 15 residues. Germline assignment: CDR1 SGHAT and CDR2 FQDESV (reference sequence). V lost 4 bases and J lost 7; bases outside the gene matches: 12. DNA of the CDR3: TGTGCCAGCAGCTCCTTGACAGGGACGGTTGGTGGCTACACCTTC. Translated: CASSSLTGTVGGYTF.

This clone was detected only once. CDR3 region: CASSEARSTWGYF. CDR3 bases: TGTGCCAGCAGTGAAGCGCGTTCCACTTGGGGGTACTTC. The chain joins TRBV2 to TRBJ2-7; no definite D call. Germline CDR1 SNHLY, CDR2 FYNNEI. CDR3 size: 13 residues. The V and J ends lost 0 bases and 12 bases respectively, with 15 bases between them.

In DNA, the CDR3 is TGTGCCAGCAGTGCCGCGGGGGGCCATTACGAGCAGTACTTC. It specifies CASSAAGGHYEQYF. The chain links TRBV25-1 to TRBJ2-7; TRBD2 aligns across 8 bases. The germline CDR1 and CDR2 sequences are MGHDK and SYGVNS. This CDR3 spans 14 amino acids. The V segment lost 4 bases and the J segment 4 bases; nucleotides outside the gene matches: 6.

This clone was seen once. The J gene is TRBJ1-3, the V gene TRBV29-1; 8 bases agree with TRBD1. V lost 7 bases, J lost 0 bases, and 8 bases stayed unmatched. This CDR3 comprises 15 residues. Germline V gives CDR1 SQVTM, CDR2 ANQGSEA. The CDR3 DNA sequence: TGCAGCGCCGCGACAGGGGTGTACTCTGGAAACACCATATATTTT. Its protein is CSAATGVYSGNTIYF.

CDR3 in DNA: TGTGCCAGCTGGGGGGACAGGAACACCGGGGAGCTGTTTTTT. Its translation is CASWGDRNTGELFF. The chain combines TRBV2 with TRBJ2-2, with D possibly being TRBD1 (7 bases). Germline lookup yields CDR1 SNHLY and CDR2 FYNNEI. The CDR3 spans 14 residues. The V gene lost 8 bases and the J gene lost 1 base, with 11 bases spanning the gap.